This T cell receptor beta chain was obtained from a study of blood T cell repertoires in COVID-19. The J segment lost 4 bases and the V segment lost 0 bases, leaving 3 bases of the junction unmatched. The germline V gene has CDR1 LNHNV and CDR2 YYDKDF (reference sequence). This CDR3 spans 15 amino acids. While infection was still active, Seattle patients were enrolled and then followed longitudinally. Original analysis: Nucleated cell counts were estimated from reference gene primer amplification. Produced via immunoSEQ multiplex PCR; TCRdb's table is partial and in-frame only. V and J calls and clone size are those listed in that table; D and trimming were worked out from the DNA. The table has about 350,000 clones, 89% seen once; the top ten hold 3.5% to 4%.

The receptor was isolated from a woman in her sixties or seventies with COVID-19, enrolled during active disease. The chain joins TRBV15 to TRBJ2-1; TRBD2 matches at 7 bases. Input material: peripheral blood. CDR3 loop: CATSRDPGGYNEQFF. CDR3 in DNA: TGTGCCACCAGCAGAGATCCCGGGGGGTACAATGAGCAGTTCTTC.